The text below deals with one T cell receptor beta chain. Its matching antigen is unknown. The data were obtained in a study of T cell responses to AZD1222 COVID-19 vaccine. Profiled with immunoSEQ multiplex PCR; TCRdb holds only in-frame clones, not every one. The sample consists of 250,000 to 300,000 clones, 90% to 95% of them appearing once. V shed 1 base and J shed 1 base, with 10 bases lying between them. Per the germline V gene, CDR1 is KGHSH and CDR2 is LQKENI. This CDR3 is 15 amino acids long. Study findings and constraints: Donors skewed white British and female; clonal diversity was possibly underestimated.

Sequencing used peripheral blood, obtained 28 days after the second AZD1222 dose. The clonotype originates from an adult who received the AZD1222 COVID-19 vaccine. The chain links TRBV18 to TRBJ1-1, with unresolved D. In DNA form, the CDR3 reads TGTGCCAGCTCACCACGGCAGCCTTCGAACACTGAAGCTTTCTTT. This codes for CASSPRQPSNTEAFF.